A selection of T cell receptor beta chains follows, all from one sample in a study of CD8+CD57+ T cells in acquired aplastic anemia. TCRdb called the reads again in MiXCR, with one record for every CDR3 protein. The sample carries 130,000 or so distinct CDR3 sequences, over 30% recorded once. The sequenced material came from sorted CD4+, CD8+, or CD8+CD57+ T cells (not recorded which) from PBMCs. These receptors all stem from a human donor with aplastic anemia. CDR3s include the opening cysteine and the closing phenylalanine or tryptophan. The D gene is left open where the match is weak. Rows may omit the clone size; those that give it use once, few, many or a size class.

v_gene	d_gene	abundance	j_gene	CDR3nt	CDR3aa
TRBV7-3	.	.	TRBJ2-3	TGTGCCACCCGTGGACGCACAGATACGCAGTATTTT	CATRGRTDTQYF
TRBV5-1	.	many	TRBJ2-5	TGCGCCAGCAGCTTGGAGCTAGCCCAAGAGACCCAGTACTTC	CASSLELAQETQYF
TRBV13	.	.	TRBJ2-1	TGTGCCAGCAGCTTAGAAGGGGGGGGGCCCTACAATGAGCAGTTCTTC	CASSLEGGGPYNEQFF
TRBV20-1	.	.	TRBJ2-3	TGCAGTGCACCGCCCCCACTCCGCACAGATACGCAGTATTTT	CSAPPPLRTDTQYF
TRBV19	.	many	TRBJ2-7	TGTGCCAGTAGTCTGCAGGGATTACCAATAAATCTAAGATTC	CASSLQGLPINLRF
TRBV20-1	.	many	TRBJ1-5	TGCAGTGCTTTGGGGACGGTAAGTCAGCCCCAGCATTTT	CSALGTVSQPQHF
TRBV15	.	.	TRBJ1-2	TGTGCCACCAGCAGAGATATCGTCCAACTTAACTATGGCTACACCTTC	CATSRDIVQLNYGYTF
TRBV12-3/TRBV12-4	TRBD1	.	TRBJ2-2	TGTGCCAGCAGTCTCTGGGGACAGGGAGGAACCGGGGAGCTGTTTTTT	CASSLWGQGGTGELFF
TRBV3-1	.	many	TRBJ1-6	TGTGCCAGCAGCCAAGTGATCCAGGGGAATTCACCCCTCCACTTT	CASSQVIQGNSPLHF
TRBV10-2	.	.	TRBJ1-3	TGTGCCAGCAGGCCAGGAGGGGGAAACACCATATATTTT	CASRPGGGNTIYF
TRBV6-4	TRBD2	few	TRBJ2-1	TGTGCCAGCAGTCGCCTAGCGGGGGGGGGTAATGAGCGGTTCTTC	CASSRLAGGGNERFF
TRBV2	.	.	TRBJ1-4	TGTGCCAGCAGCCCGCAGACAGTGAATGAAAAACTGTTTTTT	CASSPQTVNEKLFF
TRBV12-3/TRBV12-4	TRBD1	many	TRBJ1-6	TGTGCCAGCAGTCAGGGACAGTTGGGGTCCTATAATTCACCCCTCCACTTT	CASSQGQLGSYNSPLHF
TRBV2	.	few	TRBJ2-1	TGTGCCAGCAGTGAAAGTCTAGTCTCCTACAATGAGCAGTTCTTC	CASSESLVSYNEQFF
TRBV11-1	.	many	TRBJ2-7	TGTGCCAGCAGCGCCCGTGGGCCTCGGACTGTCGGGCAGGCAACCTACGAGCAGTACTTC	CASSARGPRTVGQATYEQYF
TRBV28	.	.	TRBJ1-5	TGTGCCACGACTAAACAGCCGAGTAGCAATCAGCCCCAGCATTTT	CATTKQPSSNQPQHF
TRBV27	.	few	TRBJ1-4	TGTGCCAGCAGTCCCCGACCTAATGAAAAACTGTTTTTT	CASSPRPNEKLFF
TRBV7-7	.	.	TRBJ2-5	TGTGCTAGCAGCTCCGGGCCACAAGAGACCCAGTACTTC	CASSSGPQETQYF
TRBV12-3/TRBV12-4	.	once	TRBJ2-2	TGTGCCAGCCGAACAGGGCGCTCCGGGGAGCTGTTTTTT	CASRTGRSGELFF
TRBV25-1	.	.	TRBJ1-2	TGTGCCAGCAGCTCCTCCATAAACTATGGCTACACCTTC	CASSSSINYGYTF
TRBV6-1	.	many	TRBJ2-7	TGTGCCAGCCTTCTATACGAGCAGTACTTC	CASLLYEQYF
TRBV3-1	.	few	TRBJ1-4	TGTGCCAGCAGCCCGCAGATCCCACAGAACGAAAAACTGTTTTTT	CASSPQIPQNEKLFF
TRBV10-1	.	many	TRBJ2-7	TGCGCCAGCAGTGAGGGTCCCGCCTACGAGCAGTACTTC	CASSEGPAYEQYF
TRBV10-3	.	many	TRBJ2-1	TGTGCCATCAGTGAGTCGGGCACCCAGGTGAATGAGCAGTTCTTC	CAISESGTQVNEQFF
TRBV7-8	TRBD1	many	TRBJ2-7	TGTGCCAGCACAACAGGGGCGAGCTCCTACGAGCAGTACTTC	CASTTGASSYEQYF
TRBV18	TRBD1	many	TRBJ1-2	TGTGCCAGCTCAGAACCGGGACAGGGGACGACCTTC	CASSEPGQGTTF
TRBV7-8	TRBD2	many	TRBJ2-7	TGTGCCAGCAGCTTAGAACTAGCGGCTTTCTACGAGCAGTACTTC	CASSLELAAFYEQYF
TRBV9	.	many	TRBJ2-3	TGTGCCAGCAGCGTTCGGGACACTAGCACAGATACGCAGTATTTT	CASSVRDTSTDTQYF
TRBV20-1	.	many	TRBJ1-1	TGCAGTGCTGGGGTTCAGAGGAACACTGAAGCTTTCTTT	CSAGVQRNTEAFF
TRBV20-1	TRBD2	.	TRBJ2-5	TGCAGTGCCGGGGGTAGCGGGGGCCCCCAAGAGACCCAGTACTTC	CSAGGSGGPQETQYF
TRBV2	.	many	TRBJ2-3	TGTGCCAGCAGGGTAGATACGCAGTATTTT	CASRVDTQYF
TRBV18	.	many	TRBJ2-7	TGTGCCAGCTCACCGCCATCCGACAGGTCCGAGCAGTACTTC	CASSPPSDRSEQYF
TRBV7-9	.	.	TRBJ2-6	TGTGCCAGCAGCCCTTCACTCCCTGGGGCCAACGTCCTGACTTTC	CASSPSLPGANVLTF
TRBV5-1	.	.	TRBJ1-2	TGCGCCAGCAGCATCGGGACGGGGAATGATGACTACACCTTC	CASSIGTGNDDYTF
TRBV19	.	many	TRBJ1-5	TGTGCCAGTAGTATAAGGAGTTTGGCAGGGAATAGCAATCAGCCCCAGCATTTT	CASSIRSLAGNSNQPQHF
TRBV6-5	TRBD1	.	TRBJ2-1	TGTGCCAGCAGTTACTCGAGTGGGACAGGGGGCAACAATGAGCAGTTCTTC	CASSYSSGTGGNNEQFF
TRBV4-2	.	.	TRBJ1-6	TGTGCCAGCAGCCCCGGGGGGGGGAGCTCCTATAATTCACCCCTCCACTTT	CASSPGGGSSYNSPLHF
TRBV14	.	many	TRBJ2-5	TGTGCCAGCAGCCAGACCGTGAAGAGGATCCAGTACTTC	CASSQTVKRIQYF
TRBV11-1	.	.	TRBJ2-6	TGTGCCAGCAGCTTTTTTGTGAGCGGACTCCCAGTATCTGGGGCCAACGTCCTGACTTTC	CASSFFVSGLPVSGANVLTF
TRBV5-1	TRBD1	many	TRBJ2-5	TGCGCCAGCAGCGGTGGGACAGGGGGCAAGGAGACCCAGTACTTC	CASSGGTGGKETQYF
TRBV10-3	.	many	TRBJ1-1	TGTGCCATCAGTCGAGAGACCGTGAACACTGAAGCTTTCTTT	CAISRETVNTEAFF
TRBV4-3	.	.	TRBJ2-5	TGCGCCAGCAGCCAAGTGGGTGGGTTGTACTTC	CASSQVGGLYF
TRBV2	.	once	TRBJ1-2	TGTGCCAGCAGCTCCGGGATCTATGGCTACACCTTC	CASSSGIYGYTF
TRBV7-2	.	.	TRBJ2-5	TGTGCCAACAGGAAGGAAGGGACCCAGTACTTC	CANRKEGTQYF
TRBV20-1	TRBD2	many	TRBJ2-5	TGCAGTGCTAGGACTAGCGGGGGGCGGGAAGAAGAGACCCAGTACTTC	CSARTSGGREEETQYF
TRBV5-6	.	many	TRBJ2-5	TGTGCCAGCAGCTTGGAAGGGGTCCTGACGGAGACCCAGTACTTC	CASSLEGVLTETQYF
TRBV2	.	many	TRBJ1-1	TGTGCCAGCAGTGAATCCACTGAAGCTTTCTTT	CASSESTEAFF
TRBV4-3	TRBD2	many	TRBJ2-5	TGCGCCAGCAGCCCGAAGGGGACTAGTCGGCAGACCCAGTACTTC	CASSPKGTSRQTQYF
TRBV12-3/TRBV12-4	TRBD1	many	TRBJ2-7	TGTGCCAGCAGTAGACCGACAGGGGCTTCCTACGAGCAGTACTTC	CASSRPTGASYEQYF
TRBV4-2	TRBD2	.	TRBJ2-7	TGTGCCAGCAGCCAAGCAGGGCGGGGGGGTGCATATGAGCAGTACTTC	CASSQAGRGGAYEQYF
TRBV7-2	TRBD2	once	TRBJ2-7	TGTGCCAGCCGCGGGGGGGCTAACGAGCAGTACTTC	CASRGGANEQYF
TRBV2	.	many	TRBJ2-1	TGTGCCAGCTCTCGACTATTTGTCGACAATGAGCAGTTCTTC	CASSRLFVDNEQFF
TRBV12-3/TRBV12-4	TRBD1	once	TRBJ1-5	TGTGCCAGCAGTTTAGGGACAGGGAGGAGTCAGCCCCAGCATTTT	CASSLGTGRSQPQHF
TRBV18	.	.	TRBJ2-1	TGTGCCAGCTCACCACCGGTCAACAATGAGCAGTTCTTC	CASSPPVNNEQFF
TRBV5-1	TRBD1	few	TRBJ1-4	TGCGCCAGCAGCTACACGAACAGGGGCGAAAAACTGTTTTTT	CASSYTNRGEKLFF
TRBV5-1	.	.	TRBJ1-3	TGCGCCTGCAGCTTGGGAGGGACTGGAAACACCATATATTTT	CACSLGGTGNTIYF
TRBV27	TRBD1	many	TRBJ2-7	TGTGCCACCTCTCTGCAACAGGGGCGGCAGTACTTC	CATSLQQGRQYF